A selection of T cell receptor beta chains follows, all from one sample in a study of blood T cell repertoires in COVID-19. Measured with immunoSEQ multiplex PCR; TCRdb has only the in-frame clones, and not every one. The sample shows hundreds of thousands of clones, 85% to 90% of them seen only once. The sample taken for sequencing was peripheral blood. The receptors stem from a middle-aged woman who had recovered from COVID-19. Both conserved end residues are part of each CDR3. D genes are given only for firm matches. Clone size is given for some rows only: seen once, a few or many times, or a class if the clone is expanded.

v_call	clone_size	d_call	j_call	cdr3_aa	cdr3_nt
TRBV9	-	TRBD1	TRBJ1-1	CASSHPAQGADTEAFF	TGTGCCAGCAGCCACCCGGCACAGGGGGCGGACACTGAAGCTTTCTTT
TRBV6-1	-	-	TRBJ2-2	CASSEAYGRAGELFF	TGTGCCAGCAGTGAAGCCTACGGCCGGGCCGGGGAGCTGTTTTTT
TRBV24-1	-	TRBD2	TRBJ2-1	CATSDPTSGRLNEQFF	TGTGCCACCAGTGACCCAACTAGCGGGAGGCTCAATGAGCAGTTCTTC
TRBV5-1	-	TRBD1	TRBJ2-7	CASSPGTAKPYEQYF	TGCGCCAGCAGCCCCGGGACAGCAAAACCCTACGAGCAGTACTTC
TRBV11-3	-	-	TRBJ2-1	CASSLDRGYNEQFF	TGTGCCAGCAGCTTAGACAGGGGCTACAATGAGCAGTTCTTC
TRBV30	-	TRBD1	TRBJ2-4	CAWSRNRGNIQYF	TGTGCCTGGAGTAGGAACAGGGGGAACATTCAGTACTTC
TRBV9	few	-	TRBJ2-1	CASSVGRGMGNEQFF	TGTGCCAGCAGCGTAGGCCGGGGGATGGGGAATGAGCAGTTCTTC
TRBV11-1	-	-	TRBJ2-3	CASSLEGARADTQYF	TGTGCCAGCAGCCTGGAGGGGGCTAGGGCAGATACGCAGTATTTT
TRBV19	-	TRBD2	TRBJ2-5	CASSIGAGGPFETQYF	TGTGCCAGTAGTATCGGGGCGGGAGGGCCTTTCGAGACCCAGTACTTC
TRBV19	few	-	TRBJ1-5	CASSIGAPNQPQHF	TGTGCCAGTAGTATAGGGGCACCCAATCAGCCCCAGCATTTT
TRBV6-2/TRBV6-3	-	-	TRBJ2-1	CASSPATPTGNEQFF	TGTGCCAGCAGCCCCGCCACTCCGACGGGCAATGAGCAGTTCTTC
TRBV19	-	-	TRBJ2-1	CASTPRHGGIYNEQFF	TGTGCCAGTACCCCGCGTCACGGAGGAATCTACAATGAGCAGTTCTTC
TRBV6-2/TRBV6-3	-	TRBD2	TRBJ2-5	CASSPRTSRPVPQETQYF	TGTGCCAGCAGCCCCCGGACTAGCCGGCCCGTCCCCCAAGAGACCCAGTACTTC
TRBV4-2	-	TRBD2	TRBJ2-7	CASSQEGTSGSYEQYF	TGTGCCAGCAGCCAAGAGGGGACTAGCGGGTCTTACGAGCAGTACTTC
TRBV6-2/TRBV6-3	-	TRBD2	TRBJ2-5	CASSYRIAGHRGTQYF	TGTGCCAGCAGTTACCGGATAGCGGGCCACCGGGGGACCCAGTACTTC
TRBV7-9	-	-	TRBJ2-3	CASSPGAGALSTDTQYF	TGTGCCAGCAGCCCCGGGGCGGGGGCCCTTAGCACAGATACGCAGTATTTT